This is a list of T cell receptor beta chains from one sample in a study of T cells in Graves' hyperthyroidism and ophthalmopathy. In TCRdb, the multiplex PCR reads were re-called with MiXCR into one record per CDR3 protein. The sample contains hundreds of thousands of distinct CDR3 sequences, roughly 45% of which appear only once. What was sequenced was peripheral blood or thyroid tissue (not recorded which). Receptor source: an adult man with Graves' disease, either hyperthyroidism or ophthalmopathy (not recorded which). The CDR3 runs from the conserved cysteine through the conserved F or W. The order of the fields is D gene, J gene, clone size, V gene, CDR3 DNA, CDR3 protein. A D gene is named only where the DNA matches it firmly. Clone size, where shown, is once, few, many, or a class for clones that have expanded.

D: TRBD1
J: TRBJ2-5
size: once
V: TRBV15
DNA: TGTGCCACCAGCAGCAGGACAGGGGTAGAGACCCAGTACTTC
CDR3: CATSSRTGVETQYF

D: -
J: TRBJ1-1
size: -
V: TRBV12-3/TRBV12-4
DNA: TGTGCCAGCAGGAACAGGGAAGGCGGCCCTGAAGCTTTCTTT
CDR3: CASRNREGGPEAFF

D: -
J: TRBJ1-1
size: -
V: TRBV12-5
DNA: TGTGCTAGTGGTTTGGATACGCGGGACAACGAAGCTTTCTTT
CDR3: CASGLDTRDNEAFF

D: -
J: TRBJ1-6
size: few
V: TRBV12-3/TRBV12-4
DNA: TGTGCCAGCACCACAACCGGGACTGAGAATTCACCCCTCCACTTT
CDR3: CASTTTGTENSPLHF

D: -
J: TRBJ2-7
size: -
V: TRBV7-2
DNA: TGTGCCAGCAGCTTAATGCCAGGGTACCAAGAGCAGTACTTC
CDR3: CASSLMPGYQEQYF

D: -
J: TRBJ2-5
size: many
V: TRBV29-1
DNA: TGCAGCGTTGTGAGGGGTAGCCAAGAGACCCAGTACTTC
CDR3: CSVVRGSQETQYF

D: TRBD1
J: TRBJ1-3
size: -
V: TRBV9
DNA: TGTGCCAGCAGCGAGGGACAGGTGAACACCGTATATTTT
CDR3: CASSEGQVNTVYF

D: -
J: TRBJ1-2
size: many
V: TRBV7-9
DNA: TGTGCCAGCAGCCCAACAGGTGTCGGCTACACCTTC
CDR3: CASSPTGVGYTF

D: TRBD1
J: TRBJ1-1
size: many
V: TRBV29-1
DNA: TGCAGCGTTGAAGGGGGGACAGGGGCGAACACTGAAGCTTTCTTT
CDR3: CSVEGGTGANTEAFF

D: -
J: TRBJ1-1
size: once
V: TRBV24-1
DNA: TGTGCCACCAGTGTGGGTTTCAATCTCGCCACTGTTGAAGCTTTCTTT
CDR3: CATSVGFNLATVEAFF

D: -
J: TRBJ2-5
size: many
V: TRBV10-3
DNA: TGTGCCATCAGTGTTGGTCAGGCGATAGAGACCCAGTACTTC
CDR3: CAISVGQAIETQYF

D: -
J: TRBJ1-5
size: few
V: TRBV19
DNA: TGTGCCAGTAGTATAGACGGACTTAGCAATCAGCCCCAGCATTTT
CDR3: CASSIDGLSNQPQHF

D: -
J: TRBJ1-5
size: -
V: TRBV14
DNA: TGTGCCAGCTCAACGTATCGAACAGGGCAGAATCAGCCCCAGCATTTT
CDR3: CASSTYRTGQNQPQHF

D: TRBD1
J: TRBJ1-5
size: -
V: TRBV6-1
DNA: TGTGCCAGCAGTGACAACACCGGGACAGGAAATCAGCCCCAGCATTTT
CDR3: CASSDNTGTGNQPQHF

D: TRBD1
J: TRBJ1-2
size: -
V: TRBV12-3/TRBV12-4
DNA: TGTGCCAGCAGTTATCGGACAGGGGGCATCGGAGGCTACACCTTC
CDR3: CASSYRTGGIGGYTF

D: TRBD1
J: TRBJ1-4
size: many
V: TRBV7-9
DNA: TGTGCCAGCAGCCTGGGACAGGAAAAACTGTTTTTT
CDR3: CASSLGQEKLFF

D: -
J: TRBJ2-5
size: -
V: TRBV20-1
DNA: TGCAGTGCTAGAGATAGGGAGCGGACCCGCCAAGAGACCCAGTACTTC
CDR3: CSARDRERTRQETQYF

D: TRBD1
J: TRBJ2-7
size: -
V: TRBV11-1
DNA: TGTGCCAGCAGCTTCCGGGACAGGGTGCGATACGAGCAGTACTTC
CDR3: CASSFRDRVRYEQYF

D: -
J: TRBJ2-6
size: -
V: TRBV6-6
DNA: TGTGCCAGCACAGTGGGCTCTGGGGCCAACGTCCTGACTTTC
CDR3: CASTVGSGANVLTF

D: -
J: TRBJ1-3
size: -
V: TRBV2
DNA: TGTGCCAGCAGTGGGCCCATTGACCCAAACACCATATATTTT
CDR3: CASSGPIDPNTIYF

D: TRBD1
J: TRBJ1-2
size: -
V: TRBV2
DNA: TGTGCCAGCAGCCGGGACAGCACGGGCTACACCTTC
CDR3: CASSRDSTGYTF

D: -
J: TRBJ1-2
size: many
V: TRBV2
DNA: TGTGCCGTAAGAGGGTCCTATGGCTACACCTTC
CDR3: CAVRGSYGYTF

D: -
J: TRBJ2-7
size: -
V: TRBV6-1
DNA: TGTGCCAGTAGTATCGGGCCAGCTACCTACGAGCAGTACTTC
CDR3: CASSIGPATYEQYF

D: TRBD1
J: TRBJ2-7
size: few
V: TRBV7-2
DNA: TGCGCCAGCAGCCAAGTGACAGGGGGCGGCTACGAGCAGTACTTC
CDR3: CASSQVTGGGYEQYF

D: TRBD2
J: TRBJ2-2
size: few
V: TRBV7-8
DNA: TGTGCCAGCAGCTTACGTGGGGACTATGTGACCGGGGAGCTGTTTTTT
CDR3: CASSLRGDYVTGELFF

D: -
J: TRBJ2-2
size: -
V: TRBV7-3
DNA: TGTGCCAGCAGCGCCCAGGGCCCCCCCGGGGAGCTGTTTTTT
CDR3: CASSAQGPPGELFF

D: TRBD1
J: TRBJ2-2
size: once
V: TRBV11-2
DNA: TGTGCCAGCAGCCACGGGGACAGGGCCGGGGAGCTGTTTTTT
CDR3: CASSHGDRAGELFF

D: TRBD2
J: TRBJ2-7
size: few
V: TRBV7-9
DNA: TGTGCCAGCAGTCTGACGGCTAGCGGGAGCCAAGAGCAGTACTTC
CDR3: CASSLTASGSQEQYF

D: -
J: TRBJ2-6
size: once
V: TRBV2
DNA: TGTGCCAGCAGTCCGGGACTGACGAGAGCTGGGGCCAACGTCCTGACTTTC
CDR3: CASSPGLTRAGANVLTF

D: -
J: TRBJ1-5
size: many
V: TRBV19
DNA: TGTGCCAGTACACGACACCACATCGGTCAGCCCCAGCATTTT
CDR3: CASTRHHIGQPQHF

D: -
J: TRBJ1-6
size: -
V: TRBV7-9
DNA: TGTGCCAGCAGCTTGGTAGACAGCTCCTATAATTCACCCCTCCACTTT
CDR3: CASSLVDSSYNSPLHF

D: -
J: TRBJ1-5
size: many
V: TRBV2
DNA: TGTGCCAGCGTTAAGGGGGAAGGTAGCAATCAGCCCCAGCATTTT
CDR3: CASVKGEGSNQPQHF

D: -
J: TRBJ1-1
size: few
V: TRBV14
DNA: TGTGCCAGCAGCTTGTCGCCCGGCACTGAAGCTTTCTTT
CDR3: CASSLSPGTEAFF